The 30 T cell receptor beta chains in this list originate from one sample, sequenced in a study of blood T cell repertoires in COVID-19. Measured with immunoSEQ multiplex PCR; TCRdb has only the in-frame clones, and not every one. This table has 200,000 to 300,000 clones, approximately 88% appearing once. The sequenced material came from peripheral blood. These receptors all stem from a human donor in a cohort sampled during active COVID-19.

DNA of the CDR3: TGTGCCAGTAGTATGGTGAAGGGGGCGTACGGGGAGCTGTTTTTT. Translation gives CASSMVKGAYGELFF. The V gene is TRBV19, the J gene TRBJ2-2; 7 nucleotides match TRBD1. This CDR3 spans 15 amino acids. CDR1 LNHDA and CDR2 SQIVND come from the germline V gene (reference sequence). V lost 3 bases to trimming and J lost 7 bases; unmatched junction nucleotides: 8.

The rearrangement joins TRBV4-3 to TRBJ1-2; weak D call: TRBD1 (5 bases). The CDR3 length is 14 residues. Germline-derived CDR1 and CDR2 are LGHNA and YSLEER. V lost 0 bases to trimming and J lost 9 bases, with 14 bases between them. The CDR3 DNA reads as TGCGCCAGCAGCCAAGAGCTATCGGCAGGGAGCTACACCTTC. It codes for CASSQELSAGSYTF.

CDR3 nucleotides: TGTGCCAGCAGCCCCCGTGCCGGGGAGCTGTTTTTT. It specifies CASSPRAGELFF. This chain connects TRBV3-1 (or the pseudogene TRBV3-2) to TRBJ2-2, with unresolved D. Germline V CDR1 and CDR2: LGHDT, YNNKEL (reference sequence). The germline V and J ends were trimmed by 4 bases and 6 bases, with 6 bases remaining between them. This CDR3 has 12 amino acids.

The gene calls are TRBV21-1 and TRBJ1-1. TRBV21-1 is a documented pseudogene. The CDR3 loop spans 19 amino acids. The CDR3 here is CASSKFGGLDRVGNTEAFF. The CDR3 DNA reads as TGTGCCAGCAGCAAATTCGGGGGGCTAGATCGTGTAGGCAACACTGAAGCTTTCTTT.

This chain uses TRBV13 with TRBJ2-5; 9 bases agree with TRBD2. This CDR3 has 15 amino acids. V lost 6 bases and J lost 4; bases outside the gene matches: 9. Germline V gene sequence: CDR1 PRHDT, CDR2 FYEKMQ (reference sequence). The CDR3 sequence: CASSWGASGVETQYF. The CDR3, as DNA: TGTGCCAGCAGTTGGGGGGCTAGCGGGGTAGAGACCCAGTACTTC.

The chain has TRBV4-1 and TRBJ1-1; no clear D. V gave up 5 bases and J gave up 0 bases, with 22 bases separating them. Germline V CDR1 and CDR2: MGHRA, YSYEKL. This CDR3 region has 18 residues. CDR3 in amino acids: CASSYHSSQSDLNTEAFF. CDR3 DNA: TGCGCCAGCAGCTATCACTCATCACAGTCTGACCTGAACACTGAAGCTTTCTTT.

V usage is TRBV9 and J usage is TRBJ2-2, with TRBD1 as a possible D gene (6 bases). Germline V gene data show CDR1 as SGDLS and CDR2 as YYNGEE. The CDR3 is 16 amino acids. Trimming removed 3 bases at V and 2 bases at J, with 14 bases between. The CDR3, as DNA: TGTGCCAGCAGCGCGGGACAATTATCTAACACCGGGGAGCTGTTTTTT. Protein sequence: CASSAGQLSNTGELFF.

The sample holds one count of this clone. CDR3 DNA sequence: TGTGCCAGCAGCTCAACAGGGTCCCGGAGCAATCAGCCCCAGCATTTT. It codes for CASSSTGSRSNQPQHF. V and J are TRBV7-2 and TRBJ1-5, with D possibly matching TRBD1 (6 bases). The germline V and J ends were trimmed by 4 bases and 1 base, with 14 bases remaining between them. This CDR3 has 16 amino acids. Germline loops: CDR1 SGHTA, CDR2 FQGNSA.

The rearrangement uses TRBV21-1 and TRBJ1-3; the D call of TRBD1 is as the table states it, not checked on the DNA. TRBV21-1 is described as a pseudogene. This CDR3 is built from 15 residues. In DNA, the CDR3 is TGTGCCAGCAACTCCGGGACAGGGGACGGAAACACCATATATTTT. Amino acids: CASNSGTGDGNTIYF.

The chain combines TRBV5-1 with TRBJ1-2; D remains unclear. Germline values: CDR1 SGHRS, CDR2 YFSETQ. There are 15 residues in the CDR3. V was trimmed by 0 bases and J by 0 bases, leaving 9 bases between them. CDR3 DNA sequence: TGCGCCAGCAGCTTGGGGCCACCAGCTAACTATGGCTACACCTTC. This sequence encodes CASSLGPPANYGYTF.

This clone was observed a few times. The genes are TRBV19 and TRBJ2-6; 11 bases line up with TRBD1. Per the germline V gene, CDR1 is LNHDA and CDR2 is SQIVND (reference sequence). Losses at the gene ends were 4 bases for V and 3 bases for J; bases not matched to a gene: 2. This CDR3 is 16 amino acids long. CDR3 amino acids: CASSRTGGLGANVLTF. The CDR3 DNA reads as TGTGCCAGTAGTAGGACAGGGGGCCTTGGGGCCAACGTCCTGACTTTC. The full variable domain, in which reference TRBV19 and TRBJ2-6 provide the parts outside the CDR3, is DGGITQSPKYLFRKEGQNVTLSCEQNLNHDAMYWYRQDPGQGLRLIYYSQIVNDFQKGDIAEGYSVSREKKESFPLTVTSAQKNPTAFYLCASSRTGGLGANVLTFGAGSRLTVL.

The chain recombines TRBV28 with TRBJ2-5; D is possibly TRBD2 (5 bases). The CDR3 is 14 amino acids. Germline V gene data show CDR1 as MDHEN and CDR2 as SYDVKM. V shed 1 base and J shed 0 bases, with 6 bases lying between them. Written as DNA, the CDR3 is TGTGCCAGCAGTTTATCGGGGTACCAAGAGACCCAGTACTTC. It translates to CASSLSGYQETQYF.

The CDR3 DNA reads TGCGCCAGCAGCTTGGGACAGAATGTAATGAACACTGAAGCTTTCTTT. As protein: CASSLGQNVMNTEAFF. V is TRBV5-1 and J is TRBJ1-1; D might be TRBD1 (5 bases). Trimming took 0 bases from V and 0 from J, leaving 12 bases between them. Looked up from germline, CDR1 is SGHRS and CDR2 is YFSETQ. The CDR3 runs 16 residues.

This clone has a single count. The chain recombines TRBV28 with TRBJ2-7; D perhaps matches TRBD1 (7 bases). The CDR3 runs to 16 residues. Germline V gene data show CDR1 as MDHEN and CDR2 as SYDVKM. Trimming cost V 6 bases and J 1 base, with 19 bases left between them. The CDR3 loop is CASSQGDWGTSYEQYF. CDR3 bases: TGTGCCAGCAGCCAGGGGGACTGGGGTACTTCCTACGAGCAGTACTTC.

J is TRBJ2-3 and V is TRBV24-1; 12 bases match TRBD1. The CDR3 sequence is 16 residues long. The ends lost 4 bases at V and 6 bases at J; junction bases unmatched: 7. CDR1 and CDR2 from the germline V gene are KGHDR and SFDVKD. The CDR3 loop is CATSEPGTGGRDTQYF. As DNA, the CDR3 is TGTGCCACCAGTGAACCCGGGACAGGGGGCCGCGATACGCAGTATTTT.

The V call is TRBV6-4, the J call TRBJ2-1; a possible D gene is TRBD2 (6 bases). V lost 3 bases and J 4 bases, leaving 10 bases between the germline ends. The length of the CDR3 is 14 residues. Looked up from germline, CDR1 is MRHNA and CDR2 is SNTAGT. The CDR3 reads CASSEISGYNEQFF. The CDR3 region has the DNA TGTGCCAGCAGTGAAATTAGCGGATACAATGAGCAGTTCTTC.

In DNA, the CDR3 is TGTGCCAGCACCACAGGGGCCTATTCACCCCTCCACTTT. It specifies CASTTGAYSPLHF. J is TRBJ1-6 and V is TRBV6-5; 7 bases are a match to TRBD1. CDR1 and CDR2 (germline): MNHEY, SVGAGI. The J segment lost 8 bases and the V segment lost 7 bases, leaving 5 bases of the junction unmatched. The CDR3 contains 13 residues.

The chain recombines TRBV28 with TRBJ1-5; 7 bases are shared with TRBD1. The CDR3 extends over 15 amino acids. Trimming took 3 bases from V and 2 from J; bases not matched to a gene: 4. Germline assignment: CDR1 MDHEN and CDR2 SYDVKM. Here the CDR3 DNA reads TGTGCCAGCAGTTTGGGTGGGACAGGCAATCAGCCCCAGCATTTT. Protein product: CASSLGGTGNQPQHF.

This sequence joins TRBV19 and TRBJ1-6, with 8 bases lining up with TRBD1. Germline V gene sequence: CDR1 LNHDA, CDR2 SQIVND (reference sequence). The V and J ends lost 3 bases and 10 bases, in that order; junction bases with no gene match: 11. The CDR3 loop spans 16 amino acids. CDR3 nucleotides: TGTGCCAGTAGTATCGCAGGGGGCAGTATCCGGTCACCCCTCCACTTT. This sequence encodes CASSIAGGSIRSPLHF.

J is TRBJ1-2 and V is TRBV7-3; D remains unclear. The ends were cut back, 4 bases at V and 2 bases at J, with 20 bases in the middle. There are 17 residues in the CDR3. Looked up from germline, CDR1 is SGHTA and CDR2 is FQGTGA. The chain's CDR3 is CASSSGVVRGLNYGYTF. The CDR3, as DNA: TGTGCCAGCAGCTCCGGGGTTGTTCGAGGACTCAACTATGGCTACACCTTC.

V usage is TRBV18 and J usage is TRBJ2-7; D unclear. This CDR3 comprises 13 residues. Trimming stripped 2 bases from V and 7 bases from J, with 12 bases between. Germline V gene data show CDR1 as KGHSH and CDR2 as LQKENI. In DNA, the CDR3 is TGTGCCAGCTCACCAAGCACTTCGCGGGAGCAGTACTTC. Translated: CASSPSTSREQYF.

This clone was seen only once. The V and J genes are TRBV4-3 and TRBJ2-7; 8 positions match TRBD2. The germline CDR1 and CDR2 sequences are LGHNA and YSLEER. This CDR3 contains 14 residues. The J segment lost 4 bases and the V segment lost 0 bases, leaving 2 bases of the junction unmatched. CDR3 loop: CASSQDPSGYEQYF. For the CDR3, the DNA is TGCGCCAGCAGCCAAGACCCTAGCGGGTACGAGCAGTACTTC.

The chain has TRBV12-5 and TRBJ1-5; 7 bases are a match to TRBD1. Germline loops: CDR1 LGHNT, CDR2 FRNRAP. The CDR3 consists of 19 residues. With 0 bases clipped from V and 8 bases from J, the junction kept 19 bases outside the gene matches. The CDR3 DNA follows: TGTGCTAGTGGTTTGGTACTCTTTGGGGTGGGAGGACAGGTCAAGCCCCAGCATTTT. This encodes CASGLVLFGVGGQVKPQHF.

The chain couples TRBV5-4 to TRBJ1-1; D unclear. Germline CDR1 SGHNT, CDR2 YYREEE (reference sequence). Trimming cost V 1 base and J 4 bases, with 11 bases left between them. The CDR3 is made up of 14 amino acids. The DNA of the CDR3 is TGTGCCAGCAGCTTGCTATCGTCGAGCACTGAAGCTTTCTTT. As protein: CASSLLSSSTEAFF.

The chain is built from TRBV24-1 and TRBJ2-5; 8 bases map to TRBD2. Germline V gene sequence: CDR1 KGHDR, CDR2 SFDVKD. This CDR3 is 17 amino acids long. Losses at the gene ends were 2 bases for V and 2 bases for J; bases not matched to a gene: 9. CDR3 coding DNA: TGTGCCACCAGTGATTCCGGGGGGGCTCGTGGGCAAGAGACCCAGTACTTC. The encoded protein is CATSDSGGARGQETQYF.

CDR3 residues: CASSPRASSYEQYF. CDR3 DNA: TGTGCCAGCAGTCCGCGGGCTAGCTCCTACGAGCAGTACTTC. V and J are TRBV6-2 or TRBV6-3 and TRBJ2-7; TRBD2 might be the D (5 bases). Germline V gene data show CDR1 as MNHEY and CDR2 as SVGEGT. This CDR3 has 14 amino acids. Trimming took off 5 bases at V and 0 bases at J, with 11 bases between the two ends.

This clone was seen a handful of times. The CDR3, as DNA: TGTGCCAGTAGTAGGAGTACGGGTGAAAAACTGTTTTTT. Protein sequence: CASSRSTGEKLFF. The chain recombines TRBV19 with TRBJ1-4; no clear D. Germline lookup yields CDR1 LNHDA and CDR2 SQIVND (reference sequence). CDR3 length: 13 residues. Between the trimmed V and J ends, which lost 4 bases and 7 bases, there was a span of 10 bases.

The rearrangement uses TRBV30 and TRBJ1-2, with 10 nucleotides matching TRBD1. The V gene's germline CDR1 is GTSNPN and CDR2 SVGIG (reference sequence). The CDR3 spans 15 residues. The V segment lost 1 base and the J segment 5 bases; nucleotides outside the gene matches: 7. The CDR3 DNA sequence: TGTGCCTGGAGTGCCCGACAGGGGGCTGGGTATGGCTACACCTTC. It codes for CAWSARQGAGYGYTF.

The rearrangement links TRBV30 to TRBJ1-1; D perhaps matches TRBD1 (6 bases). CDR1 is GTSNPN and CDR2 is SVGIG in the germline V gene (reference sequence). The CDR3 spans 13 residues. Trimming took off 5 bases at V and 4 bases at J, with 14 bases between the two ends. The CDR3: CAWQGDIGTEAFF. The CDR3 nucleotides read TGTGCCTGGCAAGGGGACATCGGCACTGAAGCTTTCTTT.

The chain joins TRBV9 to TRBJ2-2; 11 bases are a match to TRBD2. CDR3 length equals 16 residues. CDR1 is SGDLS and CDR2 is YYNGEE in the germline V gene. The V segment lost 4 bases and the J segment 4 bases; nucleotides outside the gene matches: 6. The CDR3 DNA follows: TGTGCCAGCAGCCCAATGACTAGCGGGGTCACCGGGGAGCTGTTTTTT. It translates to CASSPMTSGVTGELFF. Using reference TRBV9 and TRBJ2-2 for the parts outside the CDR3, the full variable domain is DSGVTQTPKHLITATGQRVTLRCSPRSGDLSVYWYQQSLDQGLQFLIQYYNGEERAKGNILERFSAQQFPDLHSELNLSSLELGDSALYFCASSPMTSGVTGELFFGEGSRLTVL.